Below, one T cell receptor beta chain is given with its context. The antigen is undetermined. In replicate PCRs of sorted subsets, approximately 210 ng DNA, 29,000 or so T cell genomes, was used. Original processing methods: Junction-only sequences without quality scores were provided by ImmunoSEQ, so filtering was different. Some clones are missing from TCRdb's copy, which holds only in-frame ones; the method was immunoSEQ multiplex PCR. V, J and clone size are those of that table, while D and trimming were read from the DNA. The sample yields roughly 850,000 clones, about 96% seen once. CDR1 is SEHNR and CDR2 is FQNEAQ in the germline V gene (reference sequence). With V trimmed by 5 bases and J by 4 bases, 12 bases remained unmatched. This CDR3 contains 17 residues. The data were taken from a study of shared clonotypes between healthy human individuals. Study-wide background: Each donor had three CD4 naive, three CD4 memory, two CD8 naive and one CD8 memory plate. Findings and caveats of the study: It was the few donors that limited the genetic and exposure-history diversity represented.

Naive CD8 cells comprised CD45RO-negative, CCR7-positively selected cells, excluding terminally differentiated effector memory CD45RA+ cells. The gene calls are TRBV7-9 and TRBJ1-2; 11 nucleotides line up with TRBD1. The sequenced sample consisted of naive CD8+ T cells sorted from blood. This sequence originates from a young man in good health. Here the CDR3 DNA reads TGTGCCAGCAGCGGAAAGGACAGGGGGCTCTCTAGCTATGGCTACACCTTC. It is translated as CASSGKDRGLSSYGYTF.